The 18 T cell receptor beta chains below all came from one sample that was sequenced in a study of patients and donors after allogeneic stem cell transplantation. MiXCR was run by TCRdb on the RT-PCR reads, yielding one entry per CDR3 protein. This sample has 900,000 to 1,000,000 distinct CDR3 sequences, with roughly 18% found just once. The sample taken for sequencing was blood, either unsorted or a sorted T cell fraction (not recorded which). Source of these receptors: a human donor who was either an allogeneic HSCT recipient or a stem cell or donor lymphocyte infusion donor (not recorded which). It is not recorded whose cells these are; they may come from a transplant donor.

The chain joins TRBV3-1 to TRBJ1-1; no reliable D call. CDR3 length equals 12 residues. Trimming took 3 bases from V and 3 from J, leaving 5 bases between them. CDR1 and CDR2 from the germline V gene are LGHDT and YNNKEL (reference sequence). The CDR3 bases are TGTGCCAGCAGCCATTATTACACTGAAGCTTTCTTT. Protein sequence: CASSHYYTEAFF.

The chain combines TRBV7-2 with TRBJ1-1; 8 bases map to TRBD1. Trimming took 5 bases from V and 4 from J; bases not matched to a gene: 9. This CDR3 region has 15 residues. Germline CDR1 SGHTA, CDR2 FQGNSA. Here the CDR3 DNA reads TGTGCCAGCAGCCTACTTCGGCAGGGGGCCACTGAAGCTTTCTTT. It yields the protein CASSLLRQGATEAFF.

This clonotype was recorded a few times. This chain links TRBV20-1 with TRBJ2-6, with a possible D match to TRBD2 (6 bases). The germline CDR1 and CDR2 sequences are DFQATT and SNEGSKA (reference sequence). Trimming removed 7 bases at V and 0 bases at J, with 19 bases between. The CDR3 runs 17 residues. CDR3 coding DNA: TGCAGTGATCCGGCCGGTGGACTACACTCTGGGGCCAACGTCCTGACTTTC. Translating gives CSDPAGGLHSGANVLTF.

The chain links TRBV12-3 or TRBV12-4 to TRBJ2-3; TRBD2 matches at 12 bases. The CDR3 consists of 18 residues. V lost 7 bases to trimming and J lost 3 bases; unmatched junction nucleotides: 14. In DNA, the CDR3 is TGTGCCAGCACCTTCCTAGCGGGGGGGCTGAGGGGGACAGATACGCAGTATTTT. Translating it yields CASTFLAGGLRGTDTQYF.

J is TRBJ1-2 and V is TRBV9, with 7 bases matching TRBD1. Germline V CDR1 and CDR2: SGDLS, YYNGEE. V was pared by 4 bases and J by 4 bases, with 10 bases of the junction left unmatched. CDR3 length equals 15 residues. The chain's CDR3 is CASSIGGGFSYGYTF. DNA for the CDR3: TGTGCCAGCAGCATCGGAGGGGGCTTTTCCTATGGCTACACCTTC.

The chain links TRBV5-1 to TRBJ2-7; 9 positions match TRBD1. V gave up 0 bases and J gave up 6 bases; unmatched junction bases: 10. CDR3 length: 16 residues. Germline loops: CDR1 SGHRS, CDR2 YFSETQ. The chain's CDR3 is CASSLGRVQGAAEQYF. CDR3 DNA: TGCGCCAGCAGCTTGGGACGTGTACAGGGGGCGGCCGAGCAGTACTTC.

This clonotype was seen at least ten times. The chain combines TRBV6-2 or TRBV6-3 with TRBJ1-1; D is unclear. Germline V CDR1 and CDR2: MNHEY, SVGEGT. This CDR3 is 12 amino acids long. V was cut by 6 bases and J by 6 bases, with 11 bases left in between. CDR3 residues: CASRGEDAEAFF. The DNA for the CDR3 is TGTGCCAGCAGAGGCGAAGATGCTGAAGCTTTCTTT.

CDR3 in amino acids: CATSGREEWNEQFF. CDR3 coding DNA: TGTGCCACCAGTGGGAGGGAGGAGTGGAATGAGCAGTTCTTC. This chain links TRBV24-1 with TRBJ2-1; possible D gene TRBD2, 6 bases. This CDR3 is 14 amino acids long. Germline assignment: CDR1 KGHDR and CDR2 SFDVKD. V dropped 5 bases and J dropped 7 bases, with 14 bases sitting between them.

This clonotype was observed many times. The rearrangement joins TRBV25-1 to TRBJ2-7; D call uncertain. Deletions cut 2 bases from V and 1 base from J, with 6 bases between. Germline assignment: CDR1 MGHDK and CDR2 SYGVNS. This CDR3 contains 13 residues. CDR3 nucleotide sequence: TGTGCCAGCAGTGAAGGCCTGTCCTACGAGCAGTACTTC. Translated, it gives CASSEGLSYEQYF.

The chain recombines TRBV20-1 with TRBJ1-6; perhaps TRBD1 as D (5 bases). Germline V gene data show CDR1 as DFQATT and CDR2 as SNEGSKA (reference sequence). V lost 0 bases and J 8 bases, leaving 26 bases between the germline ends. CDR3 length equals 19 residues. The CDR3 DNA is TGCAGTGCTAGAGATCCGGACCTTCCCTTCAGGGTAAAGGATTCACCCCTCCACTTT. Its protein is CSARDPDLPFRVKDSPLHF.

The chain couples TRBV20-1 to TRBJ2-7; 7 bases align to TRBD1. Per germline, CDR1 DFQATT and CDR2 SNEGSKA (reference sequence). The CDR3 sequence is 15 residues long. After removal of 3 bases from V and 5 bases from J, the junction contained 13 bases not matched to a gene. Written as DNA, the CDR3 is TGCAGTGCTAGTTCAGGGGGATTAGTCTTCCACGAGCAGTACTTC. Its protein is CSASSGGLVFHEQYF.

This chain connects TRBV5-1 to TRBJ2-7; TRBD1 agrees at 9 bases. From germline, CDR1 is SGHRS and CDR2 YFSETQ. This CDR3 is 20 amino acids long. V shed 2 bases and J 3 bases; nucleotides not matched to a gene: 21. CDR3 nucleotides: TGCGCCAGCAGCTTCGGGACAGGGAAGGACCTTCTAGGGCTGGGCTACGAGCAGTACTTC. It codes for CASSFGTGKDLLGLGYEQYF.

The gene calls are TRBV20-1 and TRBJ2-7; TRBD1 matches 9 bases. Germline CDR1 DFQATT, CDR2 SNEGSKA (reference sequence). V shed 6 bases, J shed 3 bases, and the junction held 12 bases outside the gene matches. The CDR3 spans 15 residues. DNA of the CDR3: TGCAGTGCGAGCCCCGGGACAGGGAGTATCTACGAGCAGTACTTC. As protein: CSASPGTGSIYEQYF.

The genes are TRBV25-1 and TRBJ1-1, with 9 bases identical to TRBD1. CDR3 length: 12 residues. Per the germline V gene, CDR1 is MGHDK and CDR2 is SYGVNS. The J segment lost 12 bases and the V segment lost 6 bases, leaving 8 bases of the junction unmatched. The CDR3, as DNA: TGTGCCAGCAGATTGGGACAGGGAGGAACTTTCTTT. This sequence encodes CASRLGQGGTFF.

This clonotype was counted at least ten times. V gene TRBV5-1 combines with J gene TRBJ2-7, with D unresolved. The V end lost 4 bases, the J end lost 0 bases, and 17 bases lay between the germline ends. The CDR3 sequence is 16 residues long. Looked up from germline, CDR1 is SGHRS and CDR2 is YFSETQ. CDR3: CASSPATRINSYEQYF. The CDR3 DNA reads TGCGCCAGCAGCCCAGCGACAAGGATAAACTCCTACGAGCAGTACTTC.

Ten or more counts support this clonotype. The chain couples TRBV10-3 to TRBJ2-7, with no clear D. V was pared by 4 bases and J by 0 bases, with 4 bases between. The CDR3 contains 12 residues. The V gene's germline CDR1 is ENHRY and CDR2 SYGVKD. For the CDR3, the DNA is TGTGCCATCAGTGCAAACTCCTACGAGCAGTACTTC. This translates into CAISANSYEQYF.

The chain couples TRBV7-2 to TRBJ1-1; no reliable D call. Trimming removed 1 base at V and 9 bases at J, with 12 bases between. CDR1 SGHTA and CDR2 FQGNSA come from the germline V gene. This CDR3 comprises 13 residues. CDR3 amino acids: CASSLEGSRKAFF. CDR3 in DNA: TGTGCCAGCAGCTTAGAAGGTAGTCGGAAAGCTTTCTTT.

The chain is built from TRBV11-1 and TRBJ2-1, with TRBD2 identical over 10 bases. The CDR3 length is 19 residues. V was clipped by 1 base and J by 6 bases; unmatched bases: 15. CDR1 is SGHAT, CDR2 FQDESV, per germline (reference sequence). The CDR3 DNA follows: TGTGCCAGCAGCTTAGATCGATTGGCCGGGACTAGCGTTCGCAATGAGCAGTTCTTC. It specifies CASSLDRLAGTSVRNEQFF. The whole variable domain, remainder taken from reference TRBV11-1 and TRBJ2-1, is EAEVAQSPRYKITEKSQAVAFWCDPISGHATLYWYRQILGQGPELLVQFQDESVVDDSQLPKDRFSAERLKGVDSTLKIQPAELGDSAMYLCASSLDRLAGTSVRNEQFFGPGTRLTVL.